This passage covers 4 T cell receptor beta chains from one sample sequenced in a study of T cell repertoires in cytomegalovirus infection. MiXCR was run by TCRdb on the reads, yielding one entry per CDR3 protein. The sample includes about 360,000 distinct CDR3 sequences, about a sixth of them seen just once. Input material: PBMCs. The receptors were sampled from a human donor in good health (CMV status not recorded). Some clones in this sample may be carry-over from other donors' samples.

This chain joins TRBV4-2 and TRBJ2-5; D may be TRBD1 (6 bases). Germline CDR1 and CDR2: LGHNA and YNFKEQ. V was clipped by 3 bases and J by 1 base, with 9 bases between them. CDR3 length: 14 amino acids. The CDR3 bases are TGTGCCAGCAGCCATCGGACAGCCCAAGAGACCCAGTACTTC. The encoded protein is CASSHRTAQETQYF.

The J gene is TRBJ1-2, the V gene TRBV19, with D maybe TRBD1 (6 bases). Trimming left V 5 bases short and J 4 bases short, with 20 bases between. The CDR3 has 16 amino acids. Germline V gives CDR1 LNHDA, CDR2 SQIVND (reference sequence). The DNA of the CDR3 is TGTGCCAGTAGTCTCCTTCCTGGACAGACGGCCTATGGCTACACCTTC. As protein: CASSLLPGQTAYGYTF.

V usage is TRBV4-1 and J usage is TRBJ2-7; D not certain. The CDR3 loop spans 12 amino acids. V was cut by 1 base and J by 2 bases, with 3 bases left in between. The germline gives CDR1 MGHRA, CDR2 YSYEKL. CDR3: CASSQVPYEQYF. Written as DNA, the CDR3 is TGCGCCAGCAGCCAAGTTCCCTACGAGCAGTACTTC.

This clonotype has at least ten counts. The chain combines TRBV7-2 with TRBJ2-2; D gene uncertain. This CDR3 region has 15 residues. The V gene's germline CDR1 is SGHTA and CDR2 FQGNSA. V was cut by 0 bases and J by 1 base, with 6 bases left in between. This CDR3 is CASSLARGNTGELFF. In DNA form, the CDR3 reads TGTGCCAGCAGCTTAGCTCGAGGGAACACCGGGGAGCTGTTTTTT.